The next 14 T cell receptor beta chains were all read from a single sample in a study of T cells after yellow fever vaccination (dated by TCRdb to between 2017 and 2020). Taken with the paper, the label for treatment or condition translates to: live attenuated yellow fever vaccine strain. Receptors were amplified or captured by 5' RACE. Sequenced on an Illumina HiSeq 2500. The public reads were reprocessed in TCRdb via fastp at Q25 and MiXCR, keeping in-frame beta chains. CDR3 protein sequences are deduplicated, and each keeps its most common genes and DNA. The sample yields roughly 49,000 distinct CDR3 sequences; roughly 7.5% were counted once. The top ten hold 28% of the sample. Specimen: CD8+ T cells sorted from PBMCs, collected more than 14 days after the first yellow fever vaccination. These receptors all come from a man younger than 35 who received the YFV17D yellow fever vaccine.

In its sample, this clonotype was seen many times. The chain has TRBV29-1 and TRBJ2-5, with 16 bases aligning to TRBD2. The CDR3 runs 17 residues. Looked up from germline, CDR1 is SQVTM and CDR2 is ANQGSEA. J lost 2 bases, V lost 5 bases, and 8 bases had no gene match. The CDR3 nucleotides read TGCAGCGTTCTGGGACTAGCGGGGGGGACCGTACAAGAGACCCAGTACTTC. This codes for CSVLGLAGGTVQETQYF.

This clonotype was seen repeatedly, ten times or more. This chain connects TRBV20-1 to TRBJ1-5; maybe TRBD1 (5 bases). V lost 2 bases and J 4 bases, leaving 15 bases between the germline ends. The CDR3 has 15 amino acids. The V gene's germline CDR1 is DFQATT and CDR2 SNEGSKA (reference sequence). The CDR3 DNA sequence: TGCAGTGCTAGAACCGGCTTGGGGCTTAATCAGCCCCAGCATTTT. Residues: CSARTGLGLNQPQHF.

The chain couples TRBV7-6 to TRBJ2-2; D ambiguous. CDR1 and CDR2 (germline): SGHVS, FNYEAQ. The V and J ends lost 5 bases and 0 bases respectively, with 13 bases between them. The length of the CDR3 is 16 residues. This CDR3 reads CASSPRRIANTGELFF. As DNA, the CDR3 is TGTGCCAGCAGCCCTCGACGCATTGCGAACACCGGGGAGCTGTTTTTT.

This clonotype was found many times. The chain couples TRBV24-1 to TRBJ2-2; 9 bases line up with TRBD2. This CDR3 spans 16 amino acids. Germline CDR1 and CDR2: KGHDR and SFDVKD. The V gene end was trimmed by 1 base and the J gene end by 4 bases; junction bases not matched to a gene: 3. CDR3 coding DNA: TGTGCCACCAGTGATTTAAGCGGGGGGCGCACCGGGGAGCTGTTTTTT. Translated, it gives CATSDLSGGRTGELFF.

This clonotype was found many times. The rearrangement links TRBV7-9 to TRBJ2-3; maybe TRBD1 (5 bases). Deletions cut 10 bases from V and 2 bases from J, with 13 bases between. The germline gives CDR1 SEHNR, CDR2 FQNEAQ (reference sequence). There are 13 residues in the CDR3. The CDR3 region has the DNA TGTGCCACCCAGGCAGGGCCCACAGATACGCAGTATTTT. Translating gives CATQAGPTDTQYF.

Ten or more counts support this clonotype. The genes are TRBV27 and TRBJ1-1, with unresolved D. Trimming pared 5 bases from V and 0 bases from J, leaving 10 bases between. Germline CDR1 reads MNHEY; CDR2 reads SMNVEV (reference sequence). The CDR3 has 14 amino acids. The CDR3: CASSLRMMNTEAFF. The CDR3 coding sequence is TGTGCCAGCAGTCTTAGGATGATGAACACTGAAGCTTTCTTT.

On this clonotype itself: A single base separates this from a much larger clone, so it may be a read error. V is TRBV20-1 and J is TRBJ2-7; D not resolved. Germline CDR1 is DFQATT and CDR2 is SNEGSKA (reference sequence). The CDR3 covers 10 residues. Here the CDR3 reads CCASWYEQYV. CDR3 in DNA: TGCTGTGCTAGTTGGTACGAGCAGTACGTC.

This clonotype was picked up many times. The chain employs TRBV20-1 and TRBJ1-2; no clear D gene. Germline CDR1 reads DFQATT; CDR2 reads SNEGSKA (reference sequence). The CDR3 loop spans 13 amino acids. CDR3 DNA: TGCAGCGACTACGACGGAACGTACGGGGGCTACACCTTC. Its protein product is CSDYDGTYGGYTF.

This clonotype was picked up many times. The rearrangement links TRBV24-1 to TRBJ2-1; D ambiguous. Trimming shortened V by 2 bases and J by 3 bases, and 25 bases separated the two germline ends. The CDR3 sequence is 20 residues long. The germline V gene encodes CDR1 KGHDR and CDR2 SFDVKD. CDR3 DNA: TGTGCCACCAGTGATTACCCGGGCGCTGAAGGTGGTCTAGTCTACAATGAGCAGTTCTTC. Protein sequence: CATSDYPGAEGGLVYNEQFF.

This clonotype showed up many times. The chain links TRBV24-1 to TRBJ2-1, with D unresolved. This CDR3 is built from 14 residues. V was pared by 4 bases and J by 1 base, with 7 bases between. CDR1 and CDR2 from the germline V gene are KGHDR and SFDVKD. DNA of the CDR3: TGTGCCACCAGTGACGGTAGATCCTACAATGAGCAGTTCTTC. Its translation: CATSDGRSYNEQFF.

This clonotype was recorded many times. The chain combines TRBV4-1 with TRBJ2-3, with D possibly TRBD1 on 6 matching bases. Germline lookup yields CDR1 MGHRA and CDR2 YSYEKL. With 3 bases removed from V and 2 bases from J, the gap between germline ends came to 15 bases. The CDR3 totals 16 residues. Written as DNA, the CDR3 is TGCGCCAGCAGCCACACAACGGACAGATACACAGATACGCAGTATTTT. Translated, it gives CASSHTTDRYTDTQYF.

This clonotype came up many times. This chain joins TRBV7-9 and TRBJ2-7, with TRBD1 as a possible D gene (5 bases). The ends were cut back, 5 bases at V and 5 bases at J, with 13 bases in the middle. The V gene's germline CDR1 is SEHNR and CDR2 FQNEAQ (reference sequence). The CDR3 contains 13 residues. CDR3 amino acids: CASSPPGSHEQYV. The CDR3 DNA is TGTGCCAGCAGCCCACCAGGGTCCCACGAGCAGTACGTC.

This clonotype came up a few times. The chain links TRBV7-8 to TRBJ2-1, with TRBD2 matching over 11 bases. Germline V lookup: CDR1 SGHVS, CDR2 FQNEAQ. V lost 6 bases, J lost 0 bases, and 13 bases stayed unmatched. This CDR3 spans 19 amino acids. The CDR3 coding sequence is TGTGCCAGCAGTCGACCGGGACTAGCGGCCTCGAGCTCCTACAATGAGCAGTTCTTC. This sequence encodes CASSRPGLAASSSYNEQFF.

This clonotype was counted many times. This chain uses TRBV7-2 with TRBJ2-7; D unresolved. CDR1 SGHTA and CDR2 FQGNSA come from the germline V gene. This CDR3 comprises 13 residues. Trimming stripped 5 bases from V and 3 bases from J, with 11 bases between. In DNA form, the CDR3 reads TGTGCCAGCAGCCGCTCCGTGCTCTACGAGCAGTACTTC. Its translation is CASSRSVLYEQYF.